The rows below give T cell receptor beta chains drawn from one sample of a study of blood T cell repertoires in COVID-19. Sequenced by immunoSEQ multiplex PCR; TCRdb stores in-frame clones only, minus some. The data hold under 200,000 clones, with about 83% observed a single time. The specimen sequenced was peripheral blood. These receptors originate from a woman aged 70-85 years who had recovered from COVID-19. Both conserved end residues are part of each CDR3. D genes are given only for firm matches. Clone sizes are given selectively: once, few, many, or a class where the clone is expanded.

clone_size,d_call,v_call,j_call,cdr3_nt,cdr3_aa
NA,NA,TRBV5-1,TRBJ2-2,TGCGCCAGCAGCTTGACCCGACAGCCGAACACCGGGGAGCTGTTTTTT,CASSLTRQPNTGELFF
NA,NA,TRBV28,TRBJ2-6,TGTGCCAGCAGTAATAGCCTTGGGGCCAACGTCCTGACTTTC,CASSNSLGANVLTF
few,NA,TRBV7-2,TRBJ2-3,TGTGCCAGCAGCTCCCCCTACCCTAGCACGGGAGATACGCAGTATTTT,CASSSPYPSTGDTQYF
NA,TRBD1,TRBV29-1,TRBJ1-1,TGCAGCGGCAGACAGGGGACGAACACTGAAGCTTTCTTT,CSGRQGTNTEAFF
NA,NA,TRBV7-2,TRBJ1-5,TGTGCCAGCAGCCCCGGGGGGGGTAGCGGCAATCAGCCCCAGCATTTT,CASSPGGGSGNQPQHF
NA,NA,TRBV6-5,TRBJ2-5,TGTGCCACTACAACGGGACAAGAGACCCAGTACTTC,CATTTGQETQYF
few,TRBD1,TRBV18,TRBJ2-7,TGTGCCAGCTCACTCGGGACAGGCCAGGGTGGGGAGCAGTACTTC,CASSLGTGQGGEQYF
NA,NA,TRBV28,TRBJ2-2,TGTGCCATCCAGGGGGGTGGGACCGGGGAGCTGTTTTTT,CAIQGGGTGELFF
NA,TRBD2,TRBV6-1,TRBJ2-1,TGTGCCAGCAGTGAGGGCGGGAGGGCCTACAATGAGCAGTTCTTC,CASSEGGRAYNEQFF
NA,NA,TRBV6-2/TRBV6-3,TRBJ1-2,TGTGCCAGCAGTTCCCGTGGGCCCCTCGGCTACACCTTC,CASSSRGPLGYTF